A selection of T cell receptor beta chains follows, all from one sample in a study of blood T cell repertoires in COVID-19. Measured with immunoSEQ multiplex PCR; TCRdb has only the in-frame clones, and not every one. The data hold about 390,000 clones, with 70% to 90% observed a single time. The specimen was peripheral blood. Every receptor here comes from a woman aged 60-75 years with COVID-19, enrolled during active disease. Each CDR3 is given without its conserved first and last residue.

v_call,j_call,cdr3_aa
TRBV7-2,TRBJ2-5,ASSLTQGGLAGVQAQY
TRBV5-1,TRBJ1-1,ASSSGQGGMYTEAF
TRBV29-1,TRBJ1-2,SVYIPGGNYGYT
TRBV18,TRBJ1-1,ASSLAGTEAF
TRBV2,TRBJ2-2,ASSLGLDSGELF
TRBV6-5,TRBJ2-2,ASSLTGQNTGELF
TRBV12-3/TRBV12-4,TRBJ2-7,ASSTGLDEQY
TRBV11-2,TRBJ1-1,ASRPPGQGNTEAF
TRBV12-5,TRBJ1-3,ASALAGSSGNTIY
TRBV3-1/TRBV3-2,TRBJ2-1,ASSQSSGTWNEQF
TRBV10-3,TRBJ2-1,AIRGERVIYNEQF
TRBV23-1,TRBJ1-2,ASSPWDRVFFRRGYT
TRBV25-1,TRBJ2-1,ASSPLAGAHYNEQF
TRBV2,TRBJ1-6,ASSERQGKRGFYNSPLH
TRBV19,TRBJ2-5,ASSPSQGGQKETQY
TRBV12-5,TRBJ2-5,ASGSGTSGGAIETQY
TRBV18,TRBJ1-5,ASSLRQGAYSNQPQH
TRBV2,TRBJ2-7,ASRTGPYEQY
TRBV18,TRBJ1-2,ASSPGSYGYT
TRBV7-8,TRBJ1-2,ASSLASALDRGLFYGYT
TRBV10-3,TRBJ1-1,AISERGTEAF
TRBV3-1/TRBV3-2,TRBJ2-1,ASSQASPYNEQF
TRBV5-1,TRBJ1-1,ASSFGADSQNTEAF
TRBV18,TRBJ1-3,ASSSRAASSGNTIY
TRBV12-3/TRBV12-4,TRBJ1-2,ASSFSGSYGYT
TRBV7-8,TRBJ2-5,ASSLVSGAPEGTQY
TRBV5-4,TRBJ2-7,ASSLGAGGIYEQY
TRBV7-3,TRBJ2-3,ASSPTSSDTQY
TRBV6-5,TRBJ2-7,ASSSGTPSYEQY
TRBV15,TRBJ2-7,ATSREASSYEQY
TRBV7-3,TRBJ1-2,ASSNSGEHGYT
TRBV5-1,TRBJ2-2,ASSLTNPNTGELF
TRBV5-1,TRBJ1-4,ASSIRDTSLKLF
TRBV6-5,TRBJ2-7,ASSYSGQISTYEQY
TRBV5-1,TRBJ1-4,ASSQNTVTNEKLF
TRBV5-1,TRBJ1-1,ASSMDGWNTEAF
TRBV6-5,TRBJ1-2,ASSYGHGNYGYT
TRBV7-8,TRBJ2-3,ASSPLGRERTDTQY
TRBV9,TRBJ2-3,ASSVVGMDTQY
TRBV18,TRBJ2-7,ASSPLQGASYEQY
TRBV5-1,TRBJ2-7,ASSLSTAGPLSYEQY
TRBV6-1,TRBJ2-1,ASSDGLAEMDEQF
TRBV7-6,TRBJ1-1,ASSLGPGMNTEAF
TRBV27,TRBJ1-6,ASSLSPGGVSSPLH
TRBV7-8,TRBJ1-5,ASSIGLIGTGDNQPQH
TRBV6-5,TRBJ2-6,ASSPLGGANVLT
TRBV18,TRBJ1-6,ASSATGDNSPLH
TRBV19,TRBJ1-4,ASSIVAGSNEKLF
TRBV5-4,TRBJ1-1,ASSFPGRMTEAF
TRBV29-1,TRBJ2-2,SVRTGGTGELF
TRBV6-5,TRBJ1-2,ASNSRDKLYGYT
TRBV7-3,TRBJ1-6,ASSLTGPYNSPLH
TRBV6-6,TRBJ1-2,ASTKGTGPNYGYT
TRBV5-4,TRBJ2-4,ASSLSGTGTGIQY